These 26 T cell receptor beta chains were sequenced from one sample in a study of shared clonotypes between healthy human individuals. Naive-designated CD8 cells lacked CD45RO, were positively enriched for CCR7, and omitted terminally differentiated effector memory CD45RA+ cells. Profiled with immunoSEQ multiplex PCR; TCRdb holds only in-frame clones, not every one. The profile shows approximately 600,000 clones, approximately 96% of them singletons. Sequencing used naive CD8+ T cells sorted from blood. These receptor sequences come from a woman between 25 and 40 years old in good health.

This chain uses TRBV5-4 with TRBJ1-1; D might be TRBD1 (5 bases). Trimming removed 0 bases from V and 1 base from J, with 10 bases in between. The CDR3 covers 15 residues. Per the germline V gene, CDR1 is SGHNT and CDR2 is YYREEE (reference sequence). For the CDR3, the DNA is TGTGCCAGCAGCTTGGGGCTTCAGGGGAACACTGAAGCTTTCTTT. Its protein product is CASSLGLQGNTEAFF.

The CDR3 DNA reads TGTGCCACCAGCAGAGTTCCAATGGTGGCGGACGAGCAGTACTTC. Its protein product is CATSRVPMVADEQYF. The V and J genes are TRBV15 and TRBJ2-7; D unclear. Germline-derived CDR1 and CDR2 are LNHNV and YYDKDF (reference sequence). The CDR3 is 15 residues long. Trimming took off 1 base at V and 5 bases at J, with 15 bases between the two ends.

This clone was seen a single time. The rearrangement joins TRBV5-4 to TRBJ2-2, with 13 bases fitting TRBD2. This CDR3 has 16 amino acids. V lost 1 base to trimming and J lost 5 bases; unmatched junction nucleotides: 2. Germline loops: CDR1 SGHNT, CDR2 YYREEE (reference sequence). CDR3 nucleotide sequence: TGTGCCAGCAGCTTGATGGGACTAGCGGGAACCGGGGAGCTGTTTTTT. This codes for CASSLMGLAGTGELFF.

This rearrangement joins TRBV7-9 to TRBJ2-1; TRBD2 matches at 7 bases. Germline loops: CDR1 SEHNR, CDR2 FQNEAQ (reference sequence). V gave up 5 bases and J gave up 4 bases; unmatched junction bases: 8. The CDR3 consists of 15 residues. The CDR3 nucleotides read TGTGCCAGCAGCCCGGCCGGACTAGAATACAATGAGCAGTTCTTC. Translated, it gives CASSPAGLEYNEQFF.

This sequence joins TRBV27 and TRBJ2-7, with D perhaps being TRBD1 or TRBD2 (5 bases each). The V and J ends lost 5 bases and 2 bases respectively, with 13 bases between them. The CDR3 runs 14 residues. Germline V gives CDR1 MNHEY, CDR2 SMNVEV (reference sequence). CDR3 DNA sequence: TGTGCCAGCAGTCCCTCCGGGGCGCCCTACGAGCAGTACTTC. It specifies CASSPSGAPYEQYF.

The chain uses TRBV28 and TRBJ2-7; 7 bases line up with TRBD2. This CDR3 comprises 14 residues. The trim removed 5 bases at V and 2 bases at J, leaving 6 bases unmatched. The germline V gene encodes CDR1 MDHEN and CDR2 SYDVKM. Here the CDR3 reads CASSDAGVPYEQYF. CDR3 bases: TGTGCCAGCAGTGATGCGGGAGTTCCCTACGAGCAGTACTTC.

This chain joins TRBV9 and TRBJ1-2, with TRBD1 matching 9 bases. The germline V gene encodes CDR1 SGDLS and CDR2 YYNGEE. The CDR3 is 17 amino acids. Trimming cost V 3 bases and J 4 bases; bases outside gene matches: 13. The chain's CDR3 is CASSGWDREGGGYGYTF. CDR3 bases: TGTGCCAGCAGCGGATGGGACAGGGAGGGAGGTGGCTATGGCTACACCTTC.

The chain carries TRBV7-9 and TRBJ2-1; the match to TRBD2 covers 13 bases. The CDR3 runs 16 residues. Trimming took 0 bases from V and 8 from J; bases not matched to a gene: 4. CDR1 and CDR2 from the germline V gene are SEHNR and FQNEAQ (reference sequence). This CDR3 is CASSLATSGRTHEQFF. In DNA form, the CDR3 reads TGTGCCAGCAGCTTAGCGACTAGCGGGAGGACCCATGAGCAGTTCTTC.

The J gene is TRBJ1-1, the V gene TRBV6-1; D is unclear. The germline V gene has CDR1 MNHNS and CDR2 SASEGT. Trimming stripped 4 bases from V and 1 base from J, with 13 bases between. CDR3 length: 15 residues. CDR3 nucleotide sequence: TGTGCCAGCAGTGCGCCGACGGAGGGGAACACTGAAGCTTTCTTT. Its protein is CASSAPTEGNTEAFF.

This chain uses TRBV27 with TRBJ2-1; D gene ambiguous. The V end was cut by 2 bases, the J end by 0 bases, with 11 bases between. Germline V gives CDR1 MNHEY, CDR2 SMNVEV (reference sequence). The CDR3 has 16 residues. This CDR3 is CASSLRTPSSYNEQFF. Written as DNA, the CDR3 is TGTGCCAGCAGTTTACGGACCCCGAGCTCCTACAATGAGCAGTTCTTC.

This chain uses TRBV28 with TRBJ2-7; D might be TRBD1 (5 bases). This CDR3 is built from 17 residues. Trimming stripped 4 bases from V and 1 base from J, with 20 bases between. Germline CDR1 MDHEN, CDR2 SYDVKM. The CDR3 region is CASSSIPTVPVSYEQYF. DNA for the CDR3: TGTGCCAGCAGTTCTATACCGACAGTCCCGGTATCCTACGAGCAGTACTTC.

The chain links TRBV28 to TRBJ2-1, with 7 nucleotides matching TRBD2. The CDR3 spans 11 residues. Germline V CDR1 and CDR2: MDHEN, SYDVKM. V shed 7 bases and J 9 bases; nucleotides not matched to a gene: 3. The CDR3 region is CASISSGEQFF. In nucleotides, the CDR3 is TGTGCCAGCATTTCTAGCGGTGAGCAGTTCTTC. The complete variable domain, with remaining parts taken from reference TRBV28 and TRBJ2-1, reads DVKVTQSSRYLVKRTGEKVFLECVQDMDHENMFWYRQDPGLGLRLIYFSYDVKMKEKGDIPEGYSVSREKKERFSLILESASTNQTSMYLCASISSGEQFFGPGTRLTVL.

The rearrangement links TRBV2 to TRBJ1-5; D unresolved. The CDR3 spans 16 residues. The V end lost 4 bases, the J end lost 0 bases, and 13 bases lay between the germline ends. Germline CDR1 and CDR2: SNHLY and FYNNEI. For the CDR3, the DNA is TGTGCCAGCAGTGTCCAGAGACTGACTAGCAATCAGCCCCAGCATTTT. Protein: CASSVQRLTSNQPQHF. Supplemented by reference TRBV2 and TRBJ1-5, the full variable domain reads EPEVTQTPSHQVTQMGQEVILRCVPISNHLYFYWYRQILGQKVEFLVSFYNNEISEKSEIFDDQFSVERPDGSNFTLKIRSTKLEDSAMYFCASSVQRLTSNQPQHFGDGTRLSIL.

The rearrangement joins TRBV27 to TRBJ2-2; 7 positions agree with TRBD2. Germline CDR1 and CDR2: MNHEY and SMNVEV (reference sequence). Trimming cost V 6 bases and J 5 bases; bases outside gene matches: 6. The CDR3 loop spans 14 amino acids. CDR3 DNA: TGTGCCAGCAGCCCCCAGGGAGGGACCGGGGAGCTGTTTTTT. This encodes CASSPQGGTGELFF.

This chain uses TRBV11-2 with TRBJ2-5; TRBD1 matches 10 bases. TRBJ2-7 matches the DNA end more closely, so the J call is doubtful. Germline values: CDR1 SGHAT, CDR2 FQNNGV. The CDR3 covers 14 residues. CDR3 in amino acids: CASSQGTGVYEQYF. Here the CDR3 DNA reads TGTGCCAGCAGCCAAGGGACAGGGGTCTACGAGCAGTACTTC.

Regarding this clone: This sample also contains other DNA sequences that code for the same CDR3. The rearrangement links TRBV27 to TRBJ2-7; D ambiguous. Trimming took off 5 bases at V and 0 bases at J, with 8 bases between the two ends. The germline gives CDR1 MNHEY, CDR2 SMNVEV (reference sequence). The CDR3 has 13 amino acids. The CDR3 spells CASSLMGSYEQYF. DNA of the CDR3: TGTGCCAGCAGTCTGATGGGCTCCTACGAGCAGTACTTC.

The chain recombines TRBV5-6 with TRBJ1-1, with D perhaps TRBD1 (5 bases). Trimming took off 1 base at V and 4 bases at J, with 11 bases between the two ends. This CDR3 comprises 14 residues. The germline gives CDR1 SGHDT, CDR2 YYEEEE. CDR3 nucleotides: TGTGCCAGCAGCTTGCAGGGATTGAGCACTGAAGCTTTCTTT. It translates to CASSLQGLSTEAFF.

The V call is TRBV9, the J call TRBJ2-2, with a tentative D call TRBD2 (5 bases). Germline V gene lookup returns CDR1 SGDLS and CDR2 YYNGEE. V lost 4 bases and J lost 4, with 11 bases in between. CDR3 length: 14 amino acids. CDR3 residues: CASSLGLFTGELFF. The CDR3 region has the DNA TGTGCCAGCAGCCTAGGACTTTTCACCGGGGAGCTGTTTTTT.

The gene calls are TRBV6-6 and TRBJ1-2, with D unclear. Deletions cut 6 bases from V and 3 bases from J, with 5 bases between. The germline V gene encodes CDR1 MNHNY and CDR2 SVGAGI (reference sequence). The CDR3 spans 11 residues. CDR3 region: CASSSYYGYTF. The CDR3 DNA sequence: TGTGCCAGCAGCTCCTACTATGGCTACACCTTC.

The V gene is TRBV5-4, the J gene TRBJ2-7; D assignment may be TRBD1 or TRBD2 (5 bases each). Per the germline V gene, CDR1 is SGHNT and CDR2 is YYREEE (reference sequence). This CDR3 spans 13 amino acids. Trimming pared 6 bases from V and 2 bases from J, leaving 12 bases between. The CDR3 sequence is CASTSPGPYEQYF. The DNA of the CDR3 is TGTGCCAGCACCTCTCCGGGACCCTACGAGCAGTACTTC.

The gene calls are TRBV5-6 and TRBJ2-7, with D tentatively TRBD2 (5 bases). The CDR3 has 12 amino acids. Germline CDR1 reads SGHDT; CDR2 reads YYEEEE. Trimming took off 0 bases at V and 7 bases at J, with 8 bases between the two ends. Here the CDR3 reads CASSLAPGEQYF. CDR3 sequence (DNA): TGTGCCAGCAGCTTGGCTCCGGGGGAGCAGTACTTC.

The sample holds one count of this clone. The chain joins TRBV6-6 to TRBJ1-4, with D tentatively TRBD1 (5 bases). This CDR3 has 14 amino acids. CDR1 is MNHNY, CDR2 SVGAGI, per germline (reference sequence). V lost 7 bases, J lost 8 bases, and 17 bases lay in between. CDR3 bases: TGTGCCAGCACCATCGGACACGCCGCGGAAAAACTGTTTTTT. It yields the protein CASTIGHAAEKLFF.

This sequence joins TRBV28 and TRBJ1-1, with D perhaps TRBD1 (5 bases). The CDR3 is 13 residues long. V gave up 8 bases and J gave up 1 base, with 11 bases separating them. Germline V CDR1 and CDR2: MDHEN, SYDVKM. The CDR3 DNA reads as TGTGCCAGCTACTGGACAAAGAACACTGAAGCTTTCTTT. Translating gives CASYWTKNTEAFF. The whole variable domain, remainder taken from reference TRBV28 and TRBJ1-1, is DVKVTQSSRYLVKRTGEKVFLECVQDMDHENMFWYRQDPGLGLRLIYFSYDVKMKEKGDIPEGYSVSREKKERFSLILESASTNQTSMYLCASYWTKNTEAFFGQGTRLTVV.

The J gene is TRBJ2-3, the V gene TRBV28; 11 nucleotides align to TRBD2. The CDR3 runs to 18 residues. Germline V gene lookup returns CDR1 MDHEN and CDR2 SYDVKM. Trimming at V came to 1 base and at J to 0 bases, leaving 6 bases not matched to a gene. CDR3: CASSLSSGRPFSTDTQYF. As DNA, the CDR3 is TGTGCCAGCAGTTTATCTAGCGGGAGGCCCTTTAGCACAGATACGCAGTATTTT. Full variable domain (rest looked up from reference TRBV28 and TRBJ2-3): DVKVTQSSRYLVKRTGEKVFLECVQDMDHENMFWYRQDPGLGLRLIYFSYDVKMKEKGDIPEGYSVSREKKERFSLILESASTNQTSMYLCASSLSSGRPFSTDTQYFGPGTRLTVL.

The J gene is TRBJ2-7, the V gene TRBV27; weak D call: TRBD1 (5 bases). V lost 3 bases and J lost 5, with 11 bases in between. This CDR3 is built from 13 residues. CDR1 MNHEY and CDR2 SMNVEV come from the germline V gene (reference sequence). The CDR3 here is CASSFVQGHEQYF. The CDR3 DNA follows: TGTGCCAGCAGTTTCGTGCAGGGCCACGAGCAGTACTTC.

This clone came up once. J is TRBJ1-1 and V is TRBV5-1, with D perhaps TRBD1 (5 bases). The CDR3 covers 17 residues. Trimming left V 0 bases short and J 1 base short, with 16 bases between. Germline V gene sequence: CDR1 SGHRS, CDR2 YFSETQ. The CDR3: CASSLGAGSDRNTEAFF. The CDR3 bases are TGCGCCAGCAGCTTGGGGGCAGGGTCCGACCGGAACACTGAAGCTTTCTTT.